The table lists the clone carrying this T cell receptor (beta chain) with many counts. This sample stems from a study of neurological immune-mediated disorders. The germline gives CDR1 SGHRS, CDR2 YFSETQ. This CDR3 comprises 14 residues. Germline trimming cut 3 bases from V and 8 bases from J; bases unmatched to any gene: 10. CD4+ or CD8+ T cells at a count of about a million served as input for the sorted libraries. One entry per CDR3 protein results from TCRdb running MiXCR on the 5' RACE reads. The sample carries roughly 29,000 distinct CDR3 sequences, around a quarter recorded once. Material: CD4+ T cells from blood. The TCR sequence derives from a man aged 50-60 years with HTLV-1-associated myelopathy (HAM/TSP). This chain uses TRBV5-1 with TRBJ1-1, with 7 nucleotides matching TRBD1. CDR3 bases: TGCGCCAGCAGCTCTGGACAGGCGAGAGCCGAAGCTTTCTTT. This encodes CASSSGQARAEAFF.